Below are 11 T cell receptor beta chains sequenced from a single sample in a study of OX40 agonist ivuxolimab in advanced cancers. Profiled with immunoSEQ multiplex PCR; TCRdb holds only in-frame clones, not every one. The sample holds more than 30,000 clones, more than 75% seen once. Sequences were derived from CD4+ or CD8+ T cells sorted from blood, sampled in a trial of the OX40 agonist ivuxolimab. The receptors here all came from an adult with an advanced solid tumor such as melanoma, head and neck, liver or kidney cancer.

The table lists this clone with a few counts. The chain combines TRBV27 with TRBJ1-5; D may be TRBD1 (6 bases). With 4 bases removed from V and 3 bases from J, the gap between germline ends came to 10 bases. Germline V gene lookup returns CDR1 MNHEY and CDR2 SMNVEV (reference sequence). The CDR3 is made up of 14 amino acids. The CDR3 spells CASSYDRFNQPQHF. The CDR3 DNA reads TGTGCCAGCAGTTACGACAGGTTCAATCAGCCCCAGCATTTT.

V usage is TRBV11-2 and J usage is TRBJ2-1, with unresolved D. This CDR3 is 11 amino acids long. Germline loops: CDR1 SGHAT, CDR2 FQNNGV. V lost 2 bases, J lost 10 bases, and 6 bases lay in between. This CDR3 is CASSLYQEQFF. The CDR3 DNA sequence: TGTGCCAGCAGCTTATACCAGGAGCAGTTCTTC.

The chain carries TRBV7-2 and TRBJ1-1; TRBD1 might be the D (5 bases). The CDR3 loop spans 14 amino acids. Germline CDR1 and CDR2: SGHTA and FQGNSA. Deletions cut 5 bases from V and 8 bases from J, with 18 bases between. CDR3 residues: CASSPATGSREAFF. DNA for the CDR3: TGTGCCAGCAGCCCTGCCACAGGTTCCCGAGAAGCTTTCTTT. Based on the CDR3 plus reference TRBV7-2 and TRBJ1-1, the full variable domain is GAGVSQSPSNKVTEKGKDVELRCDPISGHTALYWYRQSLGQGLEFLIYFQGNSAPDKSGLPSDRFSAERTGGSVSTLTIQRTQQEDSAVYLCASSPATGSREAFFGQGTRLTVV.

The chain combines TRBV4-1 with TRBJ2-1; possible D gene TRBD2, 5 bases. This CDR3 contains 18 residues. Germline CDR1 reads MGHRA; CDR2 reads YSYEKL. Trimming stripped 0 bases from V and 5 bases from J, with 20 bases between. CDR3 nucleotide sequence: TGCGCCAGCAGCCAAGAAAAGGACTTAACAGATAAAGACAATGAGCAGTTCTTC. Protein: CASSQEKDLTDKDNEQFF.

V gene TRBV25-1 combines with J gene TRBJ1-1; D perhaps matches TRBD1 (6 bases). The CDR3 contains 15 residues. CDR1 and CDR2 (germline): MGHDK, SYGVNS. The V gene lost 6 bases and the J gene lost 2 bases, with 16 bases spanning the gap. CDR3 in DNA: TGTGCCAGCAGCCCTTGGGGACACCCAAACACTGAAGCTTTCTTT. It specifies CASSPWGHPNTEAFF.

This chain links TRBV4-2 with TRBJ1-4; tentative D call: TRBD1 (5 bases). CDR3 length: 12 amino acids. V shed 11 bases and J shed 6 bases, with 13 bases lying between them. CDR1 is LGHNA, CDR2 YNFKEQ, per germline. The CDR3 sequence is CAFQGVDEKLFF. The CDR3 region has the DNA TGTGCCTTTCAAGGGGTGGATGAAAAACTGTTTTTT.

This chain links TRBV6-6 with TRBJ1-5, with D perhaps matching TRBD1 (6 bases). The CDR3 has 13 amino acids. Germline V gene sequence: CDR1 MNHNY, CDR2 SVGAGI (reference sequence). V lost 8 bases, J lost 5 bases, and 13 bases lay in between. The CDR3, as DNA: TGTGCCAGCCTTACAGGGTTGGATCAGCCCCAGCATTTT. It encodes CASLTGLDQPQHF.

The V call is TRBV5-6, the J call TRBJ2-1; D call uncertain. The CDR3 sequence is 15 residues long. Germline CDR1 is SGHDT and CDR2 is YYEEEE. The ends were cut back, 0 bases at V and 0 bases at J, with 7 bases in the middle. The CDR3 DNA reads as TGTGCCAGCAGCTTGGTTGGTAGCTCCTACAATGAGCAGTTCTTC. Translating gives CASSLVGSSYNEQFF.

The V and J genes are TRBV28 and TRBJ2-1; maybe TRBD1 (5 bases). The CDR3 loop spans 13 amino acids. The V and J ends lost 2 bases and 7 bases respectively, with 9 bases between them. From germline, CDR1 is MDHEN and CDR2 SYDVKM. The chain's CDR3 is CASSLAGLNEQFF. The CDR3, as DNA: TGTGCCAGCAGTTTAGCAGGGTTAAATGAGCAGTTCTTC.

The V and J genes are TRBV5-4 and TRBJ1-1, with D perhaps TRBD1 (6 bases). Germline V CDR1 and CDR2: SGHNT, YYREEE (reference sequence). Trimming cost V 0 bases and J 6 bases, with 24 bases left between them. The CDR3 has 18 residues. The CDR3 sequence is CASSLAGRGGVGISEAFF. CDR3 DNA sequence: TGTGCCAGCAGCTTGGCCGGGAGAGGGGGTGTGGGGATATCTGAAGCTTTCTTT.

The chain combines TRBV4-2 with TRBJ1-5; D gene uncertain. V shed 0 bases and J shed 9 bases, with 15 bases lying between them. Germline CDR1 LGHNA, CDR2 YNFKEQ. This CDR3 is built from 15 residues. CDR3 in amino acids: CASSQEGSGNSPQHF. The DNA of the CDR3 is TGTGCCAGCAGCCAAGAAGGTAGTGGCAATTCGCCCCAGCATTTT.